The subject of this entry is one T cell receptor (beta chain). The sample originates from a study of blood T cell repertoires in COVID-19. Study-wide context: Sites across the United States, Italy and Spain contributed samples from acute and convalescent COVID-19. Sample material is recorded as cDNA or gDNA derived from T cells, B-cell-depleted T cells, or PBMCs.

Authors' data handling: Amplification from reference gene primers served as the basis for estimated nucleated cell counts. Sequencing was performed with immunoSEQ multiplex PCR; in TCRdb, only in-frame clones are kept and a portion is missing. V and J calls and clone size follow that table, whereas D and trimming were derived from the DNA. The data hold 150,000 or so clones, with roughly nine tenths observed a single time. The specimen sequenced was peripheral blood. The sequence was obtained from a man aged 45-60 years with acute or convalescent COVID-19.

In nucleotides, the CDR3 is TGTGCCAGCAGCTTAGCGGTACAAGGCAGGGGGTATGGCTACACCTTC. This codes for CASSLAVQGRGYGYTF. The V and J genes are TRBV11-1 and TRBJ1-2; TRBD1 aligns across 7 bases. After removal of 0 bases from V and 5 bases from J, the junction contained 9 bases not matched to a gene. The CDR3 is 16 amino acids. The germline CDR1 and CDR2 sequences are SGHAT and FQDESV (reference sequence).